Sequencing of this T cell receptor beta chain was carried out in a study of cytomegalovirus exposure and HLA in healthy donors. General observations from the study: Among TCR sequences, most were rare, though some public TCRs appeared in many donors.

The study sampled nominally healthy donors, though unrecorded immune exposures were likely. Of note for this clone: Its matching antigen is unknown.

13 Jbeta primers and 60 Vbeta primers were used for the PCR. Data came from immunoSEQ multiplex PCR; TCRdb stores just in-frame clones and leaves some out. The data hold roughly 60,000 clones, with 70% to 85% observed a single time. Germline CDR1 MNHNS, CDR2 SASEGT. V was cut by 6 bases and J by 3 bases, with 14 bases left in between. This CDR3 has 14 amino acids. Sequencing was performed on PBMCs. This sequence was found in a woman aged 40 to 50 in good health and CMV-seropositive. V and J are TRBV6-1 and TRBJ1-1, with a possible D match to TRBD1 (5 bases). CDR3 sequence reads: CASRSGGSDTEAFF. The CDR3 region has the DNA TGTGCCAGCAGGTCGGGGGGGTCAGACACTGAAGCTTTCTTT.